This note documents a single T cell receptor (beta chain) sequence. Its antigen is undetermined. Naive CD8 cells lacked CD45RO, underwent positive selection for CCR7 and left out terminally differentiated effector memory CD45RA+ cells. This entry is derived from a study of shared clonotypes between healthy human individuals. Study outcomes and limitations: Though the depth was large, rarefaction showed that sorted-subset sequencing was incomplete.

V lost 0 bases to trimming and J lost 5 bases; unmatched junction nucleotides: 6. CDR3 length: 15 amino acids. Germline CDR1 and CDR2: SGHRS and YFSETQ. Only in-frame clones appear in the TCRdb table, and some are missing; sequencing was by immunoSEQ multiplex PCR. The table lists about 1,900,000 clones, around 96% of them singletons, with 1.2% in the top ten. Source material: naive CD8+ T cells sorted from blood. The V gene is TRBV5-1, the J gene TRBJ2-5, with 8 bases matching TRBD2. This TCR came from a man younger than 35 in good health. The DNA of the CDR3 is TGCGCCAGCAGCTTGGCGGGGGGGCCCCCCGAGACCCAGTACTTC. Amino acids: CASSLAGGPPETQYF.